This T cell receptor beta chain stems from a study of blood T cells in healthy people across ages. Findings and limits, study-wide: Since the PBMCs were unsorted, naive and antigen-experienced cells could not be conclusively compared.

This clonotype was seen many times. Its matching antigen is unknown. It was with a sample-barcoded 5' primer and a J-beta primer mix that a second PCR of about 7 to 12 cycles was run. TCRdb called the 5' RACE reads again in MiXCR, with one record for every CDR3 protein. The data contain hundreds of thousands of distinct CDR3 sequences, about 30% of them singletons. Trimming shortened V by 4 bases and J by 8 bases, and 17 bases separated the two germline ends. This CDR3 contains 15 residues. Per the germline V gene, CDR1 is SGHTA and CDR2 is FQGNSA. Sequenced sample: blood. This sequence originates from a woman at least 80 years old in good health. The chain uses TRBV7-2 and TRBJ1-4; possibly TRBD1 for D (5 bases). The CDR3 spells CASSSRQGSREKLFF. The CDR3 DNA follows: TGTGCCAGCAGCTCAAGGCAGGGTTCGAGAGAAAAACTGTTTTTT.